This paragraph reports one TCR beta chain. The antigen is not known. Germline loops: CDR1 DFQATT, CDR2 SNEGSKA (reference sequence). CDR3 size: 15 residues. V was pared by 0 bases and J by 6 bases, with 12 bases between. The authors sequenced TCR beta from blood CD8+ and CD4+ T cells. Controls were healthy donors (matched for age and sex). RNA totalling about 0.5 to 1 ug underwent reverse transcription with random hexamers. From the immunoSEQ multiplex PCR reads, TCRdb called clonotypes with MiXCR, one entry per CDR3 protein. Among some 180,000 distinct CDR3 sequences listed, around 93% were seen once. The data were taken from a study of CD8 T cells in Susac syndrome. General study results and limits: The study's TCR sequencing and HLA analysis drew on a certain number of individuals. That number was acknowledged as relatively small.

This TCR was recovered from a human donor in good health. The chain carries TRBV20-1 and TRBJ1-6, with D unresolved. What was sequenced was CD4+ T cells from PBMCs. The CDR3 DNA reads TGCAGTGCTAGAGAGCGGCAGGCAACTAATTCACCCCTCCACTTT. Protein: CSARERQATNSPLHF.